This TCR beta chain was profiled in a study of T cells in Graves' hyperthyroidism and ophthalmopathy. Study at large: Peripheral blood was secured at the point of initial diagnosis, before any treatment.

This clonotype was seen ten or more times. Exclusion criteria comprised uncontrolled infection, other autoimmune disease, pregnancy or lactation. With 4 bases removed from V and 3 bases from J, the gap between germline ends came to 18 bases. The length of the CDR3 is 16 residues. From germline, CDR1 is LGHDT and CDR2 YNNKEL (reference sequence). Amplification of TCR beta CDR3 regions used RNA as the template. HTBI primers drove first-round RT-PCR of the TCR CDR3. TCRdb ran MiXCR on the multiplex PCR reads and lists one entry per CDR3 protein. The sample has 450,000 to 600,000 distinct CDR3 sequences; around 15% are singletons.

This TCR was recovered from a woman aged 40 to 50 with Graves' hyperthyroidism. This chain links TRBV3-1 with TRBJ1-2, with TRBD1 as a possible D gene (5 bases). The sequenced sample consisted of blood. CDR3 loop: CASSPRDGVPYYGYTF. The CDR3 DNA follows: TGTGCCAGCAGCCCGCGGGACGGGGTCCCTTACTATGGCTACACCTTC.